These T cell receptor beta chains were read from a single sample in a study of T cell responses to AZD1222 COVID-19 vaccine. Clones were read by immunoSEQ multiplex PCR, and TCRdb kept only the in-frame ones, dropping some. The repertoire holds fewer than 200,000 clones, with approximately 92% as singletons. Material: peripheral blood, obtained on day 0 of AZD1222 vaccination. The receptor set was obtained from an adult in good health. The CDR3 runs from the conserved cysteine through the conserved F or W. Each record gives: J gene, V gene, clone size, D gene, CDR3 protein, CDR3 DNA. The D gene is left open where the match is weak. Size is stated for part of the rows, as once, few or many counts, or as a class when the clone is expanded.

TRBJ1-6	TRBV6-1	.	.	CASSADKSSYNSPLHF	TGTGCCAGCAGTGCCGACAAGAGCTCCTATAATTCACCCCTCCACTTT
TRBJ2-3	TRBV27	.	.	CASSLLLGLGADTQYF	TGTGCCAGCAGTTTACTTTTGGGGTTAGGTGCAGATACGCAGTATTTT
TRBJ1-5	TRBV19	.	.	CASSIRRGYSNQPQHF	TGTGCCAGTAGTATCCGTAGGGGATATAGCAATCAGCCCCAGCATTTT
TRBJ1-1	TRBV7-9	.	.	CASSSAGGGNTEAFF	TGTGCCAGCAGCTCCGCCGGGGGTGGGAACACTGAAGCTTTCTTT
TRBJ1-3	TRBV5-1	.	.	CASRGSGSGNTIYF	TGCGCCAGCAGAGGCTCCGGCTCTGGAAACACCATATATTTT
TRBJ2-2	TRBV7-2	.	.	CASSLDGTAVTGELFF	TGTGCCAGCAGCTTAGACGGAACCGCGGTCACCGGGGAGCTGTTTTTT
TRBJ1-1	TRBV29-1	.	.	CSVEGRLNTEAFF	TGCAGCGTCGAGGGACGGTTGAACACTGAAGCTTTCTTT
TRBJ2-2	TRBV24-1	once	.	CATSAQEKDTGELFF	TGTGCCACCAGTGCCCAGGAGAAGGACACCGGGGAGCTGTTTTTT
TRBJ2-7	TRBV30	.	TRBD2	CAMGLAGDEQYF	TGTGCGATGGGTCTAGCGGGAGACGAGCAGTACTTC
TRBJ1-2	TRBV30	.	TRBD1	CAWSPDRVDGYTF	TGTGCCTGGAGTCCGGACAGGGTGGATGGCTACACCTTC
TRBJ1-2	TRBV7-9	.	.	CASSPPGQPGGYTF	TGTGCCAGCAGCCCCCCGGGGCAGCCGGGGGGCTACACCTTC
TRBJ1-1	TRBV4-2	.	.	CASSQEERGGTEAFF	TGTGCCAGCAGCCAAGAAGAAAGGGGGGGTACTGAAGCTTTCTTT
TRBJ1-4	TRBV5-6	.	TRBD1	CASSDTGGMEEKLFF	TGTGCCAGCAGCGATACAGGGGGCATGGAGGAAAAACTGTTTTTT
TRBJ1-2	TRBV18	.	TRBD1	CASSPRDRASYGYTF	TGTGCCAGCTCACCACGGGACAGGGCGAGCTATGGCTACACCTTC
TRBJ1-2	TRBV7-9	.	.	CASPPEGTGLNGYTF	TGTGCCAGCCCACCAGAGGGAACAGGGTTGAATGGCTACACCTTC
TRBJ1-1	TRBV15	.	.	CATSRDGRGREAFF	TGTGCCACCAGCAGAGATGGCAGGGGCCGTGAAGCTTTCTTT
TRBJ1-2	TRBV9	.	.	CASSVEDHYGYTF	TGTGCCAGCAGCGTAGAAGACCACTATGGCTACACCTTC
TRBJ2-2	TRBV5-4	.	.	CASSRKGGTGELFF	TGTGCCAGCAGTAGGAAGGGAGGCACCGGGGAGCTGTTTTTT
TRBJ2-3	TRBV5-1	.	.	CASSLVPGADTQYF	TGCGCCAGCAGCTTGGTCCCGGGTGCAGATACGCAGTATTTT
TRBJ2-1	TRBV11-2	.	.	CASSFRVTRIGYNEQFF	TGTGCCAGCAGCTTCCGTGTGACCCGCATCGGGTACAATGAGCAGTTCTTC
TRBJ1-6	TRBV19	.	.	CASSRRQSSSPLHF	TGTGCCAGTAGTCGACGGCAGTCATCTTCACCCCTCCACTTT
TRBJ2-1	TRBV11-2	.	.	CASSLARGGEQFF	TGTGCCAGCAGCTTAGCCAGGGGCGGGGAGCAGTTCTTC
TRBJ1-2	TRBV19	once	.	CASSIDRIGTGGYTF	TGTGCCAGTAGTATAGATCGGATAGGGACCGGTGGCTACACCTTC
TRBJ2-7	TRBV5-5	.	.	CASSPGVFYEQYF	TGTGCCAGCAGCCCGGGTGTATTTTACGAGCAGTACTTC
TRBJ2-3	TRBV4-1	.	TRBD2	CASSLRTSGEASTDTQYF	TGCGCCAGCAGTCTCCGGACTAGCGGGGAAGCTAGCACAGATACGCAGTATTTT
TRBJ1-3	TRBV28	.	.	CASRNWGQTGNTIYF	TGTGCCAGCAGAAACTGGGGGCAGACTGGAAACACCATATATTTT
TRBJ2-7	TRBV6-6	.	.	CAIRSGGVGEQYF	TGTGCCATCCGAAGCGGAGGGGTGGGCGAGCAGTACTTC
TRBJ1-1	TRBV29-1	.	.	CSGLRAPEAFF	TGCAGCGGCCTCAGGGCCCCTGAAGCTTTCTTT
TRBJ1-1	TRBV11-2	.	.	CASTLLTGIDTEAFF	TGTGCCAGCACCCTTCTGACGGGGATCGACACTGAAGCTTTCTTT
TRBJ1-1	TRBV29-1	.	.	CSVSRTLNTEAFF	TGCAGCGTTTCCCGGACCTTGAACACTGAAGCTTTCTTT
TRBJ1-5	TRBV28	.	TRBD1	CASSEGTGGHQPQHF	TGTGCCAGCAGTGAGGGGACAGGAGGGCATCAGCCCCAGCATTTT
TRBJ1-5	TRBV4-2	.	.	CASSQDSGSNQPQHF	TGTGCCAGCAGCCAAGATTCGGGGAGCAATCAGCCCCAGCATTTT
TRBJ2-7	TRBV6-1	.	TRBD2	CASSEAGGKYEQYF	TGTGCCAGCAGTGAAGCGGGAGGGAAATACGAGCAGTACTTC
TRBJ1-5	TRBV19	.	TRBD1	CASSLPQGGGNQPQHF	TGTGCCAGTAGTCTCCCCCAGGGGGGTGGCAATCAGCCCCAGCATTTT
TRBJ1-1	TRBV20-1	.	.	CSASLHRTAFF	TGCAGTGCTAGTCTGCACAGGACAGCTTTCTTT
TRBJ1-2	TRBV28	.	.	CASSPWTAFNYGYTF	TGTGCCAGCAGTCCCTGGACAGCTTTCAACTATGGCTACACCTTC
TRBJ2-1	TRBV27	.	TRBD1	CASSFYRGNEQFF	TGTGCCAGCAGTTTTTACAGGGGCAATGAGCAGTTCTTC
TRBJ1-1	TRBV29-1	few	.	CSVESRGGTNTEAFF	TGCAGCGTTGAAAGTAGGGGGGGCACGAACACTGAAGCTTTCTTT
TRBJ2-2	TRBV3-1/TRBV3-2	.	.	CASSHALSPTRRGGELFF	TGTGCCAGCAGCCATGCCTTAAGCCCAACCCGAAGGGGCGGGGAGCTGTTTTTT
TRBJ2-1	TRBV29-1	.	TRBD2	CSVAGTSNEQFF	TGCAGCGTGGCCGGGACTAGCAATGAGCAGTTCTTC
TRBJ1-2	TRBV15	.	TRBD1	CATSSRGQGYTF	TGTGCCACCAGCAGCAGGGGGCAAGGCTACACCTTC
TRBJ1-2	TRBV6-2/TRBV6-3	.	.	CASSYSGHGYGYTF	TGTGCCAGCAGTTACTCGGGACACGGCTATGGCTACACCTTC
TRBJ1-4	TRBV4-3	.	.	CASSGALTDEKLFF	TGCGCCAGCAGCGGGGCCTTGACGGATGAAAAACTGTTTTTT
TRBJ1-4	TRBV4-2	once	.	CASSHADLTTNEKLFF	TGTGCCAGCAGCCACGCTGACCTTACAACTAATGAAAAACTGTTTTTT
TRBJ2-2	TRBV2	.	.	CASSEALYTGELFF	TGTGCCAGCAGTGAAGCGTTGTACACCGGGGAGCTGTTTTTT
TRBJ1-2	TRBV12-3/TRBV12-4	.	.	CASSLVSDRGYTF	TGTGCCAGCAGTTTAGTATCCGACCGCGGCTACACCTTC
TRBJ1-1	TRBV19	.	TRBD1	CASSIATGGLWTEAFF	TGTGCCAGTAGTATAGCGACAGGGGGCCTCTGGACTGAAGCTTTCTTT
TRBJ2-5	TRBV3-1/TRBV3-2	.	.	CASSPSGRGTQYF	TGTGCCAGCAGCCCTTCCGGCCGCGGGACCCAGTACTTC
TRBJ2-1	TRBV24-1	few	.	CATESPAGKYNEQFF	TGTGCCACCGAATCGCCGGCGGGGAAGTACAATGAGCAGTTCTTC
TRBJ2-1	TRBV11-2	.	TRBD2	CASSLGTSGPGVYNEQFF	TGTGCCAGCAGCCTAGGGACTAGCGGGCCGGGCGTATACAATGAGCAGTTCTTC
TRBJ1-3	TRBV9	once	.	CASSPGVGARGNTIYF	TGTGCCAGCAGCCCAGGGGTCGGGGCGCGAGGAAACACCATATATTTT
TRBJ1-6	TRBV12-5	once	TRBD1	CASGLPDREYNSPLHF	TGTGCTAGTGGTTTGCCGGACAGGGAATATAATTCACCCCTCCACTTT
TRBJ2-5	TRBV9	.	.	CASSVGSSTQETQYF	TGTGCCAGCAGCGTAGGGAGTTCCACCCAAGAGACCCAGTACTTC
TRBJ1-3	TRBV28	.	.	CASSLIGTGKNTIYF	TGTGCCAGCAGTTTGATAGGCACCGGCAAAAACACCATATATTTT
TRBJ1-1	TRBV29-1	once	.	CSVAGRNTEAFF	TGCAGCGTGGCAGGTCGGAACACTGAAGCTTTCTTT
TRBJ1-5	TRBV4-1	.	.	CASSPRLGERQPQHF	TGCGCCAGCAGCCCCCGTTTAGGGGAGAGGCAGCCCCAGCATTTT
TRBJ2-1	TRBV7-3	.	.	CASSFTGLNEQFF	TGTGCCAGCAGCTTTACAGGGCTCAATGAGCAGTTCTTC